Reported below is one T cell receptor (beta chain). Its cognate antigen has yet to be identified. Base qualities are missing; no much larger clone stands one base away. V and J are truncated by 4 bases and 7 bases respectively, leaving an intervening sequence of 18 bases. From the cysteine through the phenylalanine, the CDR3 covers 16 amino acids. Only CDR3 DNA remains: 48 bases, in frame from the first base. The germline V gene gives CDR1 as SGHRS and CDR2 as YFSETQ. This sample was taken from a study of Ad26.COV2.S vaccination and SARS-CoV-2 variants (dated by TCRdb to the early 2020s). About the study as a whole: Sequencing of the TCRbeta repertoire served to evaluate the specificity and breadth of SARS-CoV-2-reactive T cell receptors following Ad26.COV2.S vaccination. A total of roughly 30 samples were included in the TCR-sequenced set, comprising 19 Ad26.COV2.S vaccine recipients, 5 placebo recipients and 8 SARS-CoV-2 convalescent individuals.

General study outcomes and caveats: Vaccine and placebo recipients had comparable non-spike TCR breadth, which fits with the vaccine containing only spike. It was noted by the authors that total T cell responses may have been underestimated by the TCR breadth and depth analyses. Substantial breadth of spike-specific CD8+ and CD4+ T cell responses was reported after vaccination. Compared with placebo recipients, Ad26.COV2.S recipients showed higher spike-specific TCR breadth (P = 0.0014).

The immunoSEQ Assay was used to sequence TCRbeta CDR3 regions. After extraction, genomic DNA underwent amplification by bias-controlled multiplex PCR, followed by high-throughput sequencing. Turning to the authors' computational methods: To quantify the absolute abundance of each unique TCRbeta CDR3 region, sequences were collapsed and filtered. T cell fraction was estimated by normalizing TCRbeta template counts to usable DNA, which was measured by amplifying reference genes present in all nucleated cells. Repertoire TCRs were annotated as SARS-CoV-2-specific by exact matching of V gene, CDR3 amino acid sequence and J gene to a known reactive TCR set. The reference SARS-CoV-2 TCR set was obtained from MIRA and was filtered for enrichment in COVID-19-positive ImmuneCODE repertoires, whereby public or cross-reactive TCRs were removed. Using the MIRA antigens, annotated TCRs were further analysed by specific ORF or by position within an ORF. Breadth was defined as annotated unique rearrangements over total unique productive rearrangements; depth was the summed frequency of those rearrangements. Group comparisons of TCR breadth used two-sided Wilcoxon rank-sum tests. The clones in this table, taken by TCRdb from immuneACCESS, are in-frame only. Not every clone is retained; where verified, under half of the shortfall comes from an unresolved V gene, and the cause of the rest is unknown. V, J and clone size are taken as reported in that table, and D and trimming were inferred from the DNA itself. Recorded for this sample are tens of thousands of clones; roughly 84% of them occurred a single time. Around 43% of the sample is in the top ten clones.

In light of the paper, this sample's time point label describes: individuals recovered from natural SARS-CoV-2 infection. Sequences were derived from peripheral blood, sampled after recovery from COVID-19. The chain is encoded by TRBV5-1 joined to TRBJ1-6; the D gene is unclear. This TCR derives from a human donor who had recovered from COVID-19. The CDR3 in this case is CASSPSGVMGNSPLHF. The bases read TGCGCCAGCAGCCCCTCCGGCGTGATGGGGAATTCACCCCTCCACTTT.